The present T cell receptor beta chain was sequenced within a study of cytomegalovirus exposure and HLA in healthy donors. A note on this clone: Its antigen is currently unknown.

The PCR made use of 60 Vbeta and 13 Jbeta primers. This table comes from immunoSEQ multiplex PCR, and its TCRdb copy is limited to in-frame clones, with some not included. This table has 40,000 to 45,000 clones, 87% appearing once. This CDR3 is 20 amino acids long. V lost 3 bases, J lost 1 base, and 16 bases stayed unmatched. Germline CDR1 and CDR2: SGHNT and YYREEE (reference sequence). Study results and limitations: Association with HLA alleles at 0.05 false discovery rate was found for around 15,000 TCR beta sequences in a later analysis. V segments that were indistinguishable, TRBV6-2 and TRBV6-3 among them, were omitted from analysis.

The sequencing sample was made of PBMCs. This rearrangement joins TRBV5-4 to TRBJ2-2; 9 nucleotides agree with TRBD1. This TCR derives from a woman aged 40 to 50 in good health and CMV-seropositive. The CDR3 reads CASSSDTSRDRALNTGELFF. In DNA form, the CDR3 reads TGTGCCAGCAGCTCCGATACGTCCCGGGACAGGGCCCTGAACACCGGGGAGCTGTTTTTT.